A selection of T cell receptor beta chains follows, all from one sample in a study of early T cells in non-severe SARS-CoV-2 infection. TCRdb called the 5' RACE reads again in MiXCR, with one record for every CDR3 protein. The table shows about 110,000 distinct CDR3 sequences, with over 8.5% occurring only once. The sequenced material came from whole blood. Receptors were obtained from an adult who was a healthcare worker with PCR-confirmed SARS-CoV-2 infection or an uninfected control (not recorded which). Both conserved end residues are part of each CDR3. The D gene is left open where the match is weak. The size entry is marked missing in some rows and otherwise reads once, few, many or a size class.

D	J	V	size	DNA	CDR3
TRBD1	TRBJ1-1	TRBV30	many	TGTGCCTGGACAGTCGAGGGGGCGAGGACTGAAGCTTTCTTT	CAWTVEGARTEAFF
TRBD2	TRBJ2-3	TRBV12-3/TRBV12-4	many	TGTGCCAGCAGTTTCCTAGGACTAGCGGGGACAGATACGCAGTATTTT	CASSFLGLAGTDTQYF
-	TRBJ1-1	TRBV20-1	-	TGCAGTGCAACCAAGACGCGGGACACTGAAGCTTTCTTT	CSATKTRDTEAFF
-	TRBJ2-2	TRBV7-9	many	TGTGCCAGCGCCCAAGGGGTATGGACCGGGGAGCTGTTTTTT	CASAQGVWTGELFF
-	TRBJ2-3	TRBV28	many	TGTGCCAGCAGTTTATTTAGCGGCACAGATACGCAGTATTTT	CASSLFSGTDTQYF
TRBD2	TRBJ2-2	TRBV11-3	-	TGTGCCAGCAGCTTCTTAGCGGGAGCCGGCACCGGGGAGCTGTTTTTT	CASSFLAGAGTGELFF
TRBD2	TRBJ2-7	TRBV20-1	-	TGCAGTGCTAGTCCAGTAGCGGGAGGGTACCTTTACGAGCAGTACTTC	CSASPVAGGYLYEQYF
TRBD2	TRBJ2-2	TRBV19	many	TGTGCCAGTAGTATGGCGGGAGGAACGGACACCGGGGAGCTGTTTTTT	CASSMAGGTDTGELFF
TRBD2	TRBJ2-1	TRBV12-3/TRBV12-4	many	TGTGCCAGCGCGGGAGACGACAATGAGCAGTTCTTC	CASAGDDNEQFF
TRBD2	TRBJ2-2	TRBV2	-	TGTGCCAGCAGTGAAGAGGGTCCGGGACTAGCGGGAGGAAAGAACACCGGGGAGCTGTTTTTT	CASSEEGPGLAGGKNTGELFF
TRBD2	TRBJ2-7	TRBV20-1	few	TGCAGTGCTAGCCCGACTAGCGATAGCTACGAGCAGTACTTC	CSASPTSDSYEQYF
TRBD2	TRBJ2-7	TRBV4-1	few	TGCGCCAGTGCCCTGGGACTAGCGGCCTGGGACGAGCAGTACTTC	CASALGLAAWDEQYF
-	TRBJ1-4	TRBV7-8	many	TGTGCCAGCAGCTCGACCCGGCGGGGTAGGGGCGAAAAACTGTTTTTT	CASSSTRRGRGEKLFF
-	TRBJ2-2	TRBV9	-	TGTGCCAGCAGCGTAGAGGGGGGCACCGGGGAGCTGTTTTTT	CASSVEGGTGELFF
-	TRBJ1-2	TRBV27	few	TGTGCCAGCAGCGAAATCCCAGTGGGTAACTATGGCTACACCTTC	CASSEIPVGNYGYTF
-	TRBJ1-6	TRBV11-2	few	TGTGCCAGCAGCTCCCTGGGGGGGAGGACCTATAATTCACCCCTCCACTTT	CASSSLGGRTYNSPLHF
TRBD1	TRBJ1-4	TRBV12-3/TRBV12-4	few	TGTGCCAGCACCGGGACAGGGAAGAGTGAAAAACTGTTTTTT	CASTGTGKSEKLFF
TRBD2	TRBJ2-7	TRBV6-2/TRBV6-3	-	TGTGCCAGCAGGGGACTAGCACAGAACGAGCAGTACTTC	CASRGLAQNEQYF
TRBD2	TRBJ2-3	TRBV10-1	many	TGCGCCAGCAGTGAAACTAGCGGGAGATCGAGTACGCAGTATTTT	CASSETSGRSSTQYF
-	TRBJ2-7	TRBV5-1	few	TGCGCCAGCAGCCGAACAGGCGTCCCCTACGAGCAGTACTTC	CASSRTGVPYEQYF
-	TRBJ2-7	TRBV12-3/TRBV12-4	-	TGTGCCAGCAGTCCTAACAGAGACGAGCAGTACTTC	CASSPNRDEQYF
-	TRBJ2-2	TRBV10-3	few	TGTGCCATCAGTGAGTCCGGACAGCCTTCCACCACGGGGGAGCTGTTTTTT	CAISESGQPSTTGELFF
-	TRBJ2-3	TRBV7-2	many	TGTGCCAGCAGACGGATAGCTTGGATGGCAGATACGCAGTATTTT	CASRRIAWMADTQYF
-	TRBJ1-5	TRBV5-5	-	TGTGCCAGCAGCTTGGATGTTGGGGCGGCATTCAATCAGCCCCAGCATTTT	CASSLDVGAAFNQPQHF
-	TRBJ2-5	TRBV5-5	many	TGTGCCAGCAGCATGGGTGGAATCCAAGAGACCCAGTACTTC	CASSMGGIQETQYF
-	TRBJ1-1	TRBV28	few	TGTGCCAGCAGTTTATGGGACACTGAAGCTTTCTTT	CASSLWDTEAFF
-	TRBJ1-4	TRBV7-2	many	TGTGCCAGCAGCTTAGAAGGTGAAAAACTGTTTTTT	CASSLEGEKLFF
-	TRBJ1-2	TRBV30	few	TGTGCCTGGGCCAGTGCAGGCCTTGGCTACACCTTC	CAWASAGLGYTF
-	TRBJ2-7	TRBV20-1	-	TGCAGTGCTTCGGGGACGAGTACATACGAGCAGTACTTC	CSASGTSTYEQYF
-	TRBJ2-7	TRBV20-1	few	TGCAGTGCTAGCCACGGGCGGTCCTACGAGCAGTACTTC	CSASHGRSYEQYF
-	TRBJ1-4	TRBV19	many	TGTGCCAGTAGTATGGGTTGGAGTAATGAAAAACTGTTTTTT	CASSMGWSNEKLFF
-	TRBJ2-1	TRBV7-9	-	TGTGCCAGCAGCTTAGCGGGTACCAAGGGAGTGAAGCGAAATGAGCAGTTCTTC	CASSLAGTKGVKRNEQFF
TRBD2	TRBJ2-5	TRBV7-2	-	TGTGCCAGCAGCTTAAAGTATGCGGGAGCCCAAGAGACCCAGTACTTC	CASSLKYAGAQETQYF
-	TRBJ1-1	TRBV9	many	TGTGCCAGCAGCGTAGGAGAAGTGGGGACTGAAGCTTTCTTT	CASSVGEVGTEAFF
-	TRBJ1-1	TRBV5-6	-	TGTGCCAGCAGCTCTTATTCACAGGGTTTTGGTGAAGCTTTCTTT	CASSSYSQGFGEAFF